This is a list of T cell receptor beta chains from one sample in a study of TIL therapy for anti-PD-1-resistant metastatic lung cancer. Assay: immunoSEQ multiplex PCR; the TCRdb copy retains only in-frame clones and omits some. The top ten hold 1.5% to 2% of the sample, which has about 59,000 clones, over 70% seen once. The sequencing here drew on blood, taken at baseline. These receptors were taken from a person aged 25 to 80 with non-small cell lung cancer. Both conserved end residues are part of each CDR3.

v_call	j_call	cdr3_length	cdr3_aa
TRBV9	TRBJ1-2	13	CASSVSQGYGYTF
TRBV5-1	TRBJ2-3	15	CASSDQSAPTDTQYF
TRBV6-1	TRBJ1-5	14	CASSVLEENQPQHF
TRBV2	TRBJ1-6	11	CASRGESPLHF
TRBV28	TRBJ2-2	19	CASFPPIRTSGKNTGELFF
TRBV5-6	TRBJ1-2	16	CASSLGVTLANYGYTF
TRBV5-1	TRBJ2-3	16	CASSAGTDTSTDTQYF
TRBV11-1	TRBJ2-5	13	CASSFSGEETQYF
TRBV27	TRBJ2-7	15	CASSLSGAPTYEQYF
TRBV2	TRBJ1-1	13	CASSERLEGTAFF
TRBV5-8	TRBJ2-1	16	CASSLGQGVTYNEQFF
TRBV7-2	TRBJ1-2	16	CASSRQQGSSSYGYTF
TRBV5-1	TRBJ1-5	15	CASTPTGVGNQPQHF
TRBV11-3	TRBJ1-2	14	CASSSTGLTYGYTF
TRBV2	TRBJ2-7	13	CASSAARTYEQYF
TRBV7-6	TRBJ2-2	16	CASSLSGGRRTGELFF
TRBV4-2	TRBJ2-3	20	CASSQEVRTSGRGSTDTQYF
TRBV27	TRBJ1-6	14	CASSWAEDNSPLHF
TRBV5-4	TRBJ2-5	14	CASSHPGGRETQYF
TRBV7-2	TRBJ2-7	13	CASSLRFNYEQYF
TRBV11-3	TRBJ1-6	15	CASSPGQSFNSPLHF
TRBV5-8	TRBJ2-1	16	CASSLELAGAGNEQFF
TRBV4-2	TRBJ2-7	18	CASSRGILGAGSSYEQYF
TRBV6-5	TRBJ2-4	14	CASSGQGLGNIQYF
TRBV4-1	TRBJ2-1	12	CASSQSFNEQFF
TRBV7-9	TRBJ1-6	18	CASSLALQTLDYNSPLHF
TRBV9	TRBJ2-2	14	CASSVGGNTGELFF
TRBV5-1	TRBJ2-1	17	CASSFIPGTGGHNEQFF
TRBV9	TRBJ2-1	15	CASSTGTVLGNEQFF
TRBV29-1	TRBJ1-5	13	CSARDSLNQPQHF
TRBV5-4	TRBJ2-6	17	CASSLALTGHGANVLTF
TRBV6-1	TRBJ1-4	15	CASSGPGRDYEKLFF
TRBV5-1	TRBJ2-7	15	CASSPRQGTNYEQYF
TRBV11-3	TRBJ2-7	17	CASSFLVSGGFSYEQYF
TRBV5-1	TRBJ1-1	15	CASSVLGPWDTEAFF
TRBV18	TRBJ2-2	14	CASSPPRHPGELFF
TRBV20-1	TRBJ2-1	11	CSARKGNEQFF
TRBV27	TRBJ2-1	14	CASSLQGAVGEQFF
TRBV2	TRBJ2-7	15	CASSEVLGPTYEQYF
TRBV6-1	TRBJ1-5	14	CASSEYPGNQPQHF
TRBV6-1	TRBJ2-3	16	CASSESRLAATDTQYF
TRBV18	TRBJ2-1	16	CASSPTGGRGYNEQFF
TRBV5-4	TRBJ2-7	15	CASSSIGGRGDEQYF
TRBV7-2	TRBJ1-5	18	CASSLVGHWDSANQPQHF
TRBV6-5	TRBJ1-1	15	CASSPWGTPNTEAFF
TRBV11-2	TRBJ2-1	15	CASSYGLGTYNEQFF
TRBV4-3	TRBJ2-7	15	CASSPQVGPPYEQYF
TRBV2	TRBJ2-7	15	CASSEASDGAGEQYF
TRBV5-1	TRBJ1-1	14	CASSQGVGNTEAFF
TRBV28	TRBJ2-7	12	CASSLGTYEQYF
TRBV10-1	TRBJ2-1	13	CASSSSGGNEQFF
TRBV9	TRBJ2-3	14	CATNRGGVTDTQYF
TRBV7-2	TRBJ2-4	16	CASSPGLRLAKNIQYF
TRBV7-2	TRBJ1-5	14	CASSTGQGSLPQHF
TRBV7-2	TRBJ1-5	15	CASSSWDLSNQPQHF